The source of this TCR beta chain is a study of T cell responses to AZD1222 COVID-19 vaccine. Sequenced by immunoSEQ multiplex PCR; TCRdb stores in-frame clones only, minus some. The data contain roughly 120,000 clones, about 85% of them singletons. Investigators merged groups given second doses at roughly 4 or roughly 12 weeks. Study conclusions and caveats: Targeting of unmutated variant regions was reportedly seen in nearly half of spike-specific TCRs. Increased Spike-specific TCR breadth and depth were observed after two AZD1222 doses.

A few counts support this clone. Its specificity is unknown. The CDR3 totals 15 residues. Germline CDR1 and CDR2: SGHTA and FQGTGA. The V gene lost 5 bases and the J gene lost 6 bases, with 16 bases spanning the gap. The gene calls are TRBV7-3 and TRBJ2-2; D gene unclear. This material consisted of peripheral blood, taken 28 days after the second AZD1222 dose. The sequence was collected from an adult who received the AZD1222 COVID-19 vaccine. This chain's CDR3 is CASSPGMGFPGELFF. The CDR3 nucleotides are TGTGCCAGCAGCCCCGGCATGGGGTTTCCCGGGGAGCTGTTTTTT.